A single sample gave rise to the 26 T cell receptor beta chains below, sequenced in a study of post-analysis software for immune sequencing data. Antigens for these TCRs are unknown. Built from TCR beta cDNA, the libraries had unique molecular identifiers in them. TCRdb reprocessed the PCR reads with MiXCR, giving one entry per CDR3 protein. The data show some 890,000 distinct CDR3 sequences, roughly half seen once. Regarding the study as a whole: The five TRBV segments detected at higher frequency in patients than in controls included TRBV5-6, TRBV5-1 and TRBV20-1.

Sequencing was performed on blood. The origin of the receptors is a girl aged 10 to 17 with multiple sclerosis.

This clonotype was found once. The V call is TRBV7-2, the J call TRBJ2-1; 7 nucleotides align to TRBD2. V lost 4 bases, J lost 7 bases, and 10 bases stayed unmatched. The CDR3 runs 15 residues. The V gene's germline CDR1 is SGHTA and CDR2 FQGNSA. The CDR3 region has the DNA TGTGCCAGCAGCTCCCCGGGACTACCTATGAATGAGCAGTTCTTC. Its protein is CASSSPGLPMNEQFF.

The table lists this clonotype with a count of one. V is TRBV6-2 or TRBV6-3 and J is TRBJ2-5; 9 bases agree with TRBD1. The closer fit of TRBJ2-1 to the DNA end suggests the J call may be wrong. The V gene's germline CDR1 is MNHEY and CDR2 SVGEGT. The CDR3 extends over 16 amino acids. The DNA for the CDR3 is TGTGCCAGCAGTTATGCGGACAGGGGCTACCAAGAGACCCAGTTCTTC. Its protein is CASSYADRGYQETQFF.

CDR3 amino acids: CSVEDVGGDSRNEQFF. The CDR3 nucleotides are TGCAGCGTTGAAGATGTTGGAGGGGACAGCCGTAATGAGCAGTTCTTC. The rearrangement joins TRBV29-1 to TRBJ2-1, with D possibly matching TRBD1 (7 bases). CDR3 size: 16 residues. Germline values: CDR1 SQVTM, CDR2 ANQGSEA. V lost 0 bases and J lost 7, with 19 bases in between.

The chain joins TRBV2 to TRBJ2-5, with 10 positions matching TRBD2. The CDR3 consists of 15 residues. The V segment lost 8 bases and the J segment 4 bases; nucleotides outside the gene matches: 10. The germline V gene has CDR1 SNHLY and CDR2 FYNNEI. The CDR3 DNA is TGTGCCAGCGGCAAACTAGCGGGGAGCGGAGAGACCCAGTACTTC. It is translated as CASGKLAGSGETQYF.

The chain is built from TRBV29-1 and TRBJ2-7; 8 bases map to TRBD1. In germline, CDR1 is SQVTM, CDR2 ANQGSEA. V shed 5 bases, J shed 3 bases, and the junction held 12 bases outside the gene matches. The CDR3 spans 15 residues. This chain's CDR3 is CSVPKDRALYYEQYF. The CDR3 nucleotides read TGCAGCGTTCCCAAGGACAGGGCCCTCTACTACGAGCAGTACTTC.

CDR3 region: CASITGTGVAGNEQFF. CDR3 nucleotide sequence: TGCGCCAGCATTACCGGGACAGGGGTCGCAGGAAATGAGCAGTTCTTC. The chain links TRBV5-1 to TRBJ2-1, with 10 bases identical to TRBD1. J lost 7 bases, V lost 6 bases, and 13 bases had no gene match. Germline V lookup: CDR1 SGHRS, CDR2 YFSETQ. The CDR3 contains 16 residues.

The genes are TRBV6-6 and TRBJ2-4; D remains unclear. Per the germline V gene, CDR1 is MNHNY and CDR2 is SVGAGI (reference sequence). The CDR3 is made up of 15 amino acids. V was trimmed by 0 bases and J by 1 base, leaving 7 bases between them. The CDR3 nucleotides read TGTGCCAGCAGTTACTCCGGCGGCGCCAAAAACATTCAGTACTTC. It translates to CASSYSGGAKNIQYF.

The chain employs TRBV12-3 or TRBV12-4 and TRBJ2-1; D uncertain. The CDR3 is 15 residues long. Trimming left V 3 bases short and J 2 bases short, with 11 bases between. CDR3 region: CASSLTVGTYNEQFF. CDR3 sequence (DNA): TGTGCCAGCAGTTTGACGGTAGGGACCTACAATGAGCAGTTCTTC.

This chain joins TRBV15 and TRBJ2-2, with TRBD2 matching over 7 bases. The germline V gene encodes CDR1 LNHNV and CDR2 YYDKDF (reference sequence). J lost 4 bases, V lost 0 bases, and 11 bases had no gene match. The CDR3 runs to 18 residues. Here the CDR3 DNA reads TGTGCCACCAGCAGAGATAATTGGGTCGAGCGGGGCACCGGGGAGCTGTTTTTT. Encoded protein: CATSRDNWVERGTGELFF.

This chain links TRBV12-3 or TRBV12-4 with TRBJ2-5; the D gene is possibly TRBD2 (5 bases). V shed 5 bases and J shed 11 bases, with 18 bases lying between them. This CDR3 spans 13 amino acids. In nucleotides, the CDR3 is TGTGCCAGCAGTCCCGGTGGAGGAACTGGGCAGTACTTC. This translates into CASSPGGGTGQYF.

The gene calls are TRBV20-1 and TRBJ2-1, with D perhaps matching TRBD1 or TRBD2 (5 bases each). This CDR3 contains 14 residues. Germline CDR1 DFQATT, CDR2 SNEGSKA (reference sequence). With 6 bases removed from V and 7 bases from J, the gap between germline ends came to 19 bases. Here the CDR3 reads CSASPGTAANEQFF. In DNA form, the CDR3 reads TGCAGTGCCTCGCCGGGGACCGCGGCGAATGAGCAGTTCTTC.

This clonotype was seen a handful of times. This chain links TRBV29-1 with TRBJ2-7, with unresolved D. V shed 4 bases and J shed 3 bases, with 16 bases lying between them. Germline V gives CDR1 SQVTM, CDR2 ANQGSEA. The CDR3 length is 14 residues. In DNA form, the CDR3 reads TGCAGCGTTGTTATCAGGAGCTTGGACTACGAGCAGTACTTC. Protein product: CSVVIRSLDYEQYF.

This chain links TRBV2 with TRBJ2-1; 9 bases match TRBD2. The CDR3 sequence is 16 residues long. The V segment lost 4 bases and the J segment 4 bases; nucleotides outside the gene matches: 8. CDR1 SNHLY and CDR2 FYNNEI come from the germline V gene. The CDR3 is CASSGPRLADYNEQFF. As DNA, the CDR3 is TGTGCCAGCAGTGGACCTAGACTAGCGGATTACAATGAGCAGTTCTTC. Supplemented by reference TRBV2 and TRBJ2-1, the full variable domain reads EPEVTQTPSHQVTQMGQEVILRCVPISNHLYFYWYRQILGQKVEFLVSFYNNEISEKSEIFDDQFSVERPDGSNFTLKIRSTKLEDSAMYFCASSGPRLADYNEQFFGPGTRLTVL.

The rearrangement links TRBV7-9 to TRBJ2-4, with 7 bases lining up with TRBD1. The CDR3 totals 14 residues. Per germline, CDR1 SEHNR and CDR2 FQNEAQ (reference sequence). V shed 5 bases and J 15 bases; nucleotides not matched to a gene: 16. Here the CDR3 DNA reads TGTGCCAGCAGCACGGGACAGCCGACCTACGAGCTGTACTTC. This translates into CASSTGQPTYELYF.

CDR3 in DNA: TGCAGCGTGGGACAGGGCCCGAACACCGGGGAGCTGTTTTTT. Its protein is CSVGQGPNTGELFF. The rearrangement uses TRBV29-1 and TRBJ2-2; the match to TRBD1 covers 9 bases. V shed 6 bases and J 0 bases; nucleotides not matched to a gene: 2. Germline CDR1 SQVTM, CDR2 ANQGSEA. There are 14 residues in the CDR3.

This clonotype was seen a few times. The rearrangement uses TRBV5-1 and TRBJ2-1; 7 positions match TRBD2. Trimming cost V 3 bases and J 14 bases; bases outside gene matches: 14. This CDR3 comprises 14 residues. Germline CDR1 SGHRS, CDR2 YFSETQ. For the CDR3, the DNA is TGCGCCAGCAGCTGGCGGCCGGAGAGCGGGACTAAGTTCTTC. Translation gives CASSWRPESGTKFF. Together with reference TRBV5-1 and TRBJ2-1, the CDR3 gives the full variable domain: KAGVTQTPRYLIKTRGQQVTLSCSPISGHRSVSWYQQTPGQGLQFLFEYFSETQRNKGNFPGRFSGRQFSNSRSEMNVSTLELGDSALYLCASSWRPESGTKFFGPGTRLTVL.

This clonotype was seen a handful of times. The chain links TRBV27 to TRBJ1-2; TRBD1 agrees at 8 bases. The CDR3 totals 16 residues. Germline lookup yields CDR1 MNHEY and CDR2 SMNVEV (reference sequence). The V segment lost 2 bases and the J segment 1 base; nucleotides outside the gene matches: 6. CDR3 coding DNA: TGTGCCAGCAGTTTACGGCAGGGGGCCTATAACTATGGCTACACCTTC. Translating gives CASSLRQGAYNYGYTF.

The chain joins TRBV12-3 or TRBV12-4 to TRBJ2-1; D call uncertain. V was trimmed by 5 bases and J by 7 bases, leaving 24 bases between them. The CDR3 consists of 17 residues. As DNA, the CDR3 is TGTGCCAGCAGTCGGACCGGGCGGACGACCTCCAGGAATGAGCAGTTCTTC. This translates into CASSRTGRTTSRNEQFF.

The rearrangement joins TRBV3-1 to TRBJ1-1; D not resolved. Germline V gives CDR1 LGHDT, CDR2 YNNKEL (reference sequence). Trimming took 0 bases from V and 12 from J, leaving 8 bases between them. The CDR3 has 11 residues. CDR3 sequence: CASSQDRGTFF. Here the CDR3 DNA reads TGTGCCAGCAGCCAAGATCGGGGAACTTTCTTT. The full variable domain, rest sourced from reference TRBV3-1 and TRBJ1-1, is DTAVSQTPKYLVTQMGNDKSIKCEQNLGHDTMYWYKQDSKKFLKIMFSYNNKELIINETVPNRFSPKSPDKAHLNLHINSLELGDSAVYFCASSQDRGTFFGQGTRLTVV.

V gene TRBV6-5 combines with J gene TRBJ2-1; D is unresolved. V dropped 3 bases and J dropped 7 bases, with 16 bases sitting between them. The CDR3 is 15 residues long. Per germline, CDR1 MNHEY and CDR2 SVGAGI. This CDR3 reads CASSYDNSFWNEQFF. The CDR3 DNA sequence: TGTGCCAGCAGTTATGATAATAGCTTTTGGAATGAGCAGTTCTTC.

V and J are TRBV7-6 and TRBJ2-5; a weak D match, TRBD2 (6 bases). CDR1 and CDR2 from the germline V gene are SGHVS and FNYEAQ. Between the trimmed V and J ends, which lost 5 bases and 4 bases, there was a span of 17 bases. The CDR3 runs to 15 residues. This CDR3 is CASSPGSGGRETQYF. The CDR3 DNA reads as TGTGCCAGCAGCCCCGGATCCGGGGGTAGAGAGACCCAGTACTTC.

The rearrangement uses TRBV21-1 and TRBJ2-4; the D call of TRBD2 is as the table states it, not checked on the DNA. The J call may be wrong; the DNA end is better matched by TRBJ2-5. TRBV21-1 is termed a pseudogene. This CDR3 has 13 residues. The CDR3 region is CASSALRRETQYF. CDR3 DNA sequence: TGTGCCAGCAGCGCCCTCCGTCGGGAGACCCAGTACTTC.

The chain recombines TRBV7-6 with TRBJ1-5, with D unclear. V was clipped by 0 bases and J by 1 base, with 7 bases between them. Germline V lookup: CDR1 SGHVS, CDR2 FNYEAQ. The CDR3 is 15 amino acids. The CDR3 bases are TGTGCCAGCAGCTTAGCGGACCAAAGCAATCAGCCCCAGCATTTT. This encodes CASSLADQSNQPQHF.

The V gene is TRBV6-5, the J gene TRBJ1-6, with TRBD1 matching over 10 bases. With 0 bases clipped from V and 0 bases from J, the junction kept 2 bases outside the gene matches. The CDR3 is 18 amino acids. Germline CDR1 reads MNHEY; CDR2 reads SVGAGI. CDR3 sequence: CASSYSGQGSSYNSPLHF. CDR3 sequence (DNA): TGTGCCAGCAGTTACTCGGGACAGGGGAGCTCCTATAATTCACCCCTCCACTTT.

The rearrangement joins TRBV7-8 to TRBJ2-1; tentatively, D is TRBD1 (5 bases). V lost 8 bases to trimming and J lost 3 bases, with 11 bases between them. CDR1 is SGHVS and CDR2 is FQNEAQ in the germline V gene. This CDR3 comprises 13 residues. CDR3 DNA: TGTGCCAGCGTAGAGACAGTCTACAATGAGCAGTTCTTC. Protein product: CASVETVYNEQFF. Combining the CDR3 with reference TRBV7-8 and TRBJ2-1 gives the whole variable domain GAGVSQSPRYKVAKRGQDVALRCDPISGHVSLFWYQQALGQGPEFLTYFQNEAQLDKSGLPSDRFFAERPEGSVSTLKIQRTQQEDSAVYLCASVETVYNEQFFGPGTRLTVL.

This clonotype was observed a single time. The chain couples TRBV7-6 to TRBJ1-5; TRBD1 matches 8 bases. V lost 5 bases and J lost 3; bases outside the gene matches: 3. The germline V gene encodes CDR1 SGHVS and CDR2 FNYEAQ. There are 14 residues in the CDR3. This chain's CDR3 is CASSMGQDNQPQHF. DNA of the CDR3: TGTGCCAGCAGCATGGGACAGGACAATCAGCCCCAGCATTTT.